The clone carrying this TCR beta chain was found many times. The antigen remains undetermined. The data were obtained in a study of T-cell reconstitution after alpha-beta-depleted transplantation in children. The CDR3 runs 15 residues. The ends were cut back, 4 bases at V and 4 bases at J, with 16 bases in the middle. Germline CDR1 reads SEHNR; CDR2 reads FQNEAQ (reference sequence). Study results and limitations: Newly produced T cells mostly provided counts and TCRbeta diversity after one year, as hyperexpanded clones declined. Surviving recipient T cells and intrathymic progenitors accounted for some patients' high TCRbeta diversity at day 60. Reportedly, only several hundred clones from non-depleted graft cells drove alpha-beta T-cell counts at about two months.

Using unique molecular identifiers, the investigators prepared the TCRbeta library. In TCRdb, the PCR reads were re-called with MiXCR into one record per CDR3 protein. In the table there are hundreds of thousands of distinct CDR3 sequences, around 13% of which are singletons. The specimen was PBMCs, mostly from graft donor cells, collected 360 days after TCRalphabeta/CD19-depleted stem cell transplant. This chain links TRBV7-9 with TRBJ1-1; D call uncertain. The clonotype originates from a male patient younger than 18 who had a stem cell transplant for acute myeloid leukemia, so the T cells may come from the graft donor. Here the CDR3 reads CASSWIGVHSTEAFF. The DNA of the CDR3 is TGTGCCAGCAGCTGGATCGGGGTTCATAGCACTGAAGCTTTCTTT. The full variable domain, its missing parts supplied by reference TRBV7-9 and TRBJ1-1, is DTGVSQNPRHKITKRGQNVTFRCDPISEHNRLYWYRQTLGQGPEFLTYFQNEAQLEKSRLLSDRFSAERPKGSFSTLEIQRTEQGDSAMYLCASSWIGVHSTEAFFGQGTRLTVV.